The 11 T cell receptor beta chains listed next were all sequenced from one sample in a study of shared T cell receptors in the human thymus. Using immunoSEQ multiplex PCR, the repertoire was profiled, and TCRdb retains in-frame clones only, with some absent. The repertoire holds 700,000 or so clones, with approximately 85% as singletons. The sample was also reused in another study, on human thymus T cells.

The material sequenced was thymocytes. The receptors stem from a girl under three years old with a congenital heart defect.

The chain links TRBV10-3 to TRBJ2-1; a possible D gene is TRBD1 (5 bases). Per germline, CDR1 ENHRY and CDR2 SYGVKD. Trimming stripped 0 bases from V and 5 bases from J, with 14 bases between. The CDR3 spans 16 residues. CDR3 amino acids: CAISESFLRQNNEQFF. CDR3 DNA: TGTGCCATCAGTGAGTCGTTTCTGCGACAGAACAATGAGCAGTTCTTC.

The chain combines TRBV27 with TRBJ2-7; perhaps TRBD2 as D (6 bases). Trimming stripped 4 bases from V and 6 bases from J, with 19 bases between. Per germline, CDR1 MNHEY and CDR2 SMNVEV (reference sequence). The CDR3 totals 15 residues. The CDR3 reads CASSYSGTLGCEQYF. In nucleotides, the CDR3 is TGTGCCAGCAGTTACTCCGGGACTCTGGGGTGCGAGCAGTACTTC.

CDR3 coding DNA: TGTGCCAGCAGTGGGACTGATTTCATGAACACTGAAGCTTTCTTT. Protein sequence: CASSGTDFMNTEAFF. The rearrangement joins TRBV27 to TRBJ1-1, with D possibly being TRBD1 (5 bases). The germline CDR1 and CDR2 sequences are MNHEY and SMNVEV (reference sequence). The CDR3 runs to 15 residues. Trimming stripped 5 bases from V and 0 bases from J, with 13 bases between.

This chain uses TRBV28 with TRBJ1-5; a weak D match, TRBD1 (6 bases). Trimming pared 5 bases from V and 4 bases from J, leaving 18 bases between. The CDR3 loop spans 16 amino acids. CDR1 is MDHEN and CDR2 is SYDVKM in the germline V gene. CDR3 residues: CASSVPTGSLNQPQHF. The CDR3 region has the DNA TGTGCCAGCAGTGTGCCCACAGGGTCCCTTAATCAGCCCCAGCATTTT.

The chain joins TRBV2 to TRBJ2-3, with a possible D match to TRBD2 (6 bases). V dropped 6 bases and J dropped 0 bases, with 19 bases sitting between them. Germline V lookup: CDR1 SNHLY, CDR2 FYNNEI. The CDR3 is made up of 17 amino acids. The CDR3 spells CASSAPRTTESTDTQYF. Here the CDR3 DNA reads TGTGCCAGCAGCGCTCCTCGGACTACAGAAAGCACAGATACGCAGTATTTT.

The chain employs TRBV5-6 and TRBJ2-3; TRBD2 aligns across 10 bases. The V gene end was trimmed by 7 bases and the J gene end by 1 base; junction bases not matched to a gene: 3. The CDR3 runs to 14 residues. The germline CDR1 and CDR2 sequences are SGHDT and YYEEEE. The DNA for the CDR3 is TGTGCCAGCCTAGCGGGGGTAGGCACAGATACGCAGTATTTT. Translated: CASLAGVGTDTQYF.

This rearrangement joins TRBV27 to TRBJ1-5, with 8 positions matching TRBD1. Germline lookup yields CDR1 MNHEY and CDR2 SMNVEV (reference sequence). CDR3 size: 17 residues. V lost 8 bases and J lost 0; bases outside the gene matches: 12. CDR3 in DNA: TGTGCCAGCGGCATACCGACAGGGGAGGATAGCAATCAGCCCCAGCATTTT. Residues: CASGIPTGEDSNQPQHF.

The rearrangement links TRBV6-1 to TRBJ1-5; D might be TRBD1 (6 bases). The V gene lost 3 bases and the J gene lost 4 bases, with 25 bases spanning the gap. The CDR3 spans 19 residues. Germline V gene data show CDR1 as MNHNS and CDR2 as SASEGT. CDR3 sequence reads: CASSDGGGARDKENQPQHF. The DNA of the CDR3 is TGTGCCAGCAGTGATGGTGGGGGTGCCCGGGACAAAGAAAATCAGCCCCAGCATTTT.

CDR3 residues: CARRRTSGGPYEQYF. The CDR3 bases are TGTGCCAGAAGAAGGACTAGCGGGGGACCGTACGAGCAGTACTTC. J is TRBJ2-7 and V is TRBV7-5; TRBD2 reflects the table's D call only, with no check against the DNA. TRBV7-5 is recorded as a pseudogene. This CDR3 has 15 residues.

The genes are TRBV30 and TRBJ2-1; TRBD2 aligns across 7 bases. There are 16 residues in the CDR3. Trimming at V came to 0 bases and at J to 8 bases, leaving 13 bases not matched to a gene. Looked up from germline, CDR1 is GTSNPN and CDR2 is SVGIG (reference sequence). This CDR3 reads CAWSVRVRGTTDEQFF. CDR3 bases: TGTGCCTGGAGTGTTCGGGTGCGGGGGACTACGGATGAGCAGTTCTTC.

The chain joins TRBV19 to TRBJ1-5; 8 bases agree with TRBD1. CDR1 and CDR2 (germline): LNHDA, SQIVND (reference sequence). Trimming removed 9 bases from V and 7 bases from J; junction bases left unmatched: 11. This CDR3 region has 14 residues. CDR3: CARLQGAEGQPQHF. Written as DNA, the CDR3 is TGTGCCAGGCTTCAGGGGGCGGAGGGGCAGCCCCAGCATTTT.